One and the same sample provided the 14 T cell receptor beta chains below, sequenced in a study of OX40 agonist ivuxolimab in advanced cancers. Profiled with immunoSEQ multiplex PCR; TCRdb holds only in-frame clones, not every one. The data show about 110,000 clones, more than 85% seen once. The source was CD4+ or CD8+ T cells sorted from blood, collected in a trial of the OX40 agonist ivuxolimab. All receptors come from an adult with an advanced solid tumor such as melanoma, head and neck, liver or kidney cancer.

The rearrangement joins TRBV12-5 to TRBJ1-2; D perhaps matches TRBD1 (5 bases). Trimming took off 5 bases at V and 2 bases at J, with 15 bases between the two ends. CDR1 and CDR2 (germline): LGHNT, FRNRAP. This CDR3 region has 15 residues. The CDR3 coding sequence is TGTGCTAGTGGTAATTGGGACGTAAGAAACTATGGCTACACCTTC. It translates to CASGNWDVRNYGYTF.

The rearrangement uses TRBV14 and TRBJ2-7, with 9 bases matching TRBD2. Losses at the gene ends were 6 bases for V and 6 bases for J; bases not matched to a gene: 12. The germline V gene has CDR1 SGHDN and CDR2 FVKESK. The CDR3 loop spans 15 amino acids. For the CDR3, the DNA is TGTGCCAGCAGTACCGCGCTAGCGGGATGGGGCGAGCAGTACTTC. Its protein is CASSTALAGWGEQYF.

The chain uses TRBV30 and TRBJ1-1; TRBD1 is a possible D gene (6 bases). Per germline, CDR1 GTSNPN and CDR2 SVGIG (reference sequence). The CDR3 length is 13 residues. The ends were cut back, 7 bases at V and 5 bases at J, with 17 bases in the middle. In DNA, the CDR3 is TGTGCCTCTAACACAGGGTATAGAACTGAAGCTTTCTTT. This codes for CASNTGYRTEAFF. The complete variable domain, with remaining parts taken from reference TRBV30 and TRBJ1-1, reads SQTIHQWPATLVQPVGSPLSLECTVEGTSNPNLYWYRQAAGRGLQLLFYSVGIGQISSEVPQNLSASRPQDRQFILSSKKLLLSDSGFYLCASNTGYRTEAFFGQGTRLTVV.

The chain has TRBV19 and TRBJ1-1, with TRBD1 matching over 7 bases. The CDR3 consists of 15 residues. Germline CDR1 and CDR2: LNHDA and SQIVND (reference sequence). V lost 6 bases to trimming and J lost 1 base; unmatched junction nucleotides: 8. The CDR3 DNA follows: TGTGCCAGTAGCCCCGGGGACAGTCGGAACACTGAAGCTTTCTTT. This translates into CASSPGDSRNTEAFF.

The DNA for the CDR3 is TGTGCCAGCAGCCGCCGGGACAGGAACAATGAGCAGTTCTTC. It encodes CASSRRDRNNEQFF. The chain joins TRBV5-4 to TRBJ2-1; TRBD1 matches 8 bases. This CDR3 region has 14 residues. The trim removed 4 bases at V and 5 bases at J, leaving 5 bases unmatched. Germline lookup yields CDR1 SGHNT and CDR2 YYREEE (reference sequence).

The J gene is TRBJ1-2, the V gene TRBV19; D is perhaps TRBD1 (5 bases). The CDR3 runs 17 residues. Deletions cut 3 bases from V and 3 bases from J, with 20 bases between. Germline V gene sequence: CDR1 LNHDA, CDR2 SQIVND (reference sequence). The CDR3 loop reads CASSIGAASKWDYGYTF. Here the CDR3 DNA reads TGTGCCAGTAGTATCGGGGCAGCCTCAAAGTGGGACTATGGCTACACCTTC.

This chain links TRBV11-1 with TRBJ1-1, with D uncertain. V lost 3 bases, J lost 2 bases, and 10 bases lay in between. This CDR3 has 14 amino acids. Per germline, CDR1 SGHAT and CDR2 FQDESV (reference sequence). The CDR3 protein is CASSLGRLNTEAFF. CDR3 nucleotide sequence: TGTGCCAGCAGCTTGGGCAGATTAAACACTGAAGCTTTCTTT.

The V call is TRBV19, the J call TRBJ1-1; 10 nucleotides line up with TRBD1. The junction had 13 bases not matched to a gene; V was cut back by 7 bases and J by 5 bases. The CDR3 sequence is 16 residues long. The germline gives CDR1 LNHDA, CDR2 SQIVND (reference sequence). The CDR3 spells CASKWGQGSLGTEAFF. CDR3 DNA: TGTGCCAGTAAATGGGGACAGGGGTCCCTAGGGACTGAAGCTTTCTTT. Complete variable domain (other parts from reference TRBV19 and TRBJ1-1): DGGITQSPKYLFRKEGQNVTLSCEQNLNHDAMYWYRQDPGQGLRLIYYSQIVNDFQKGDIAEGYSVSREKKESFPLTVTSAQKNPTAFYLCASKWGQGSLGTEAFFGQGTRLTVV.

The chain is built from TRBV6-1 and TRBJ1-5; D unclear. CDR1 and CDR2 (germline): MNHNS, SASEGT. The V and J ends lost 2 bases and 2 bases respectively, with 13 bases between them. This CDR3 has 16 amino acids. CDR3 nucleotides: TGTGCCAGCAGTGAAAGAAGGGCCGGGGGCAATCAGCCCCAGCATTTT. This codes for CASSERRAGGNQPQHF.

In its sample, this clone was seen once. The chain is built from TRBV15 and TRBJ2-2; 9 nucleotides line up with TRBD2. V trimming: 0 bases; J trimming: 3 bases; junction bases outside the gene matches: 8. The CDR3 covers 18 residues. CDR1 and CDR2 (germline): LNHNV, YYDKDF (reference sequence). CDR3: CATSRDYARLADTGELFF. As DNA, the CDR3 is TGTGCCACCAGCAGAGATTACGCCCGACTAGCGGACACCGGGGAGCTGTTTTTT.

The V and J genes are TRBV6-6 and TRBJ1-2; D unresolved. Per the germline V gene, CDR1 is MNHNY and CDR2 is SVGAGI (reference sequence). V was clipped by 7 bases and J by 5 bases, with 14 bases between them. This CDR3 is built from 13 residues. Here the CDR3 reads CASNDPGGYGYTF. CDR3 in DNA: TGTGCCAGCAATGATCCGGGAGGATATGGCTACACCTTC.

CDR3 DNA: TGTGCCAGCAGCCAAAGGACGGGTAATTCACCCCTCCACTTT. Protein: CASSQRTGNSPLHF. This sequence joins TRBV6-4 and TRBJ1-6; D call uncertain. The V gene lost 6 bases and the J gene lost 6 bases, with 12 bases spanning the gap. This CDR3 is built from 14 residues. The germline gives CDR1 MRHNA, CDR2 SNTAGT.

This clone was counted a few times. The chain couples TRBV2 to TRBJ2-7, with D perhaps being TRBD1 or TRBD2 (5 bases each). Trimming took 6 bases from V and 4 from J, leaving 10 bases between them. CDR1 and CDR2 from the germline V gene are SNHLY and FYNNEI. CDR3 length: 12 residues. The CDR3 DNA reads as TGTGCCAGCAGGGGGGACGAATACGAGCAGTACTTC. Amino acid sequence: CASRGDEYEQYF.

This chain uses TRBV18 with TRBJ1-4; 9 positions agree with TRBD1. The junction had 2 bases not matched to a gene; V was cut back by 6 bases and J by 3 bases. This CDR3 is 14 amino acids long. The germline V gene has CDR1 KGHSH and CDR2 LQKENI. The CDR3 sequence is CASSRTGANEKLFF. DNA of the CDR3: TGTGCCAGCTCTCGGACAGGGGCTAATGAAAAACTGTTTTTT.